This record looks at one T cell receptor beta chain sequence and its context. What it binds is unknown. TCRdb's copy holds only in-frame clones and misses some; the assay was immunoSEQ multiplex PCR. This sample has 55,000 to 65,000 clones, with roughly 80% found just once. Trimming shortened V by 5 bases and J by 8 bases, and 13 bases separated the two germline ends. CDR3 length: 13 amino acids. ViraFEST used viral peptide pools to expand antigen-specific CD4+ T cells before sequencing. Following 10 days of culture, CD4+ T cells were isolated. The study found no prior SARS-CoV-2 infection in the vaccine recipients, who tested negative for nucleocapsid antibodies. Cultures had half their medium replaced with IL-2 medium on days 3 and 7. This sample stems from a study of vaccination effects on CD4 cells after COVID-19. Study conclusions and caveats: The study got few convalescent patients and did not collect any early post-infection timepoints.

The V and J genes are TRBV12-3 or TRBV12-4 and TRBJ1-3, with D perhaps matching TRBD1 (5 bases). This clonotype was sampled from a human donor who received a COVID-19 vaccine. Sequenced here: CD4+ T cells from PBMCs cultured with HCoV-229E spike peptides, sampled before COVID-19 vaccination. The CDR3 sequence is CASSPRGVDTIYF. CDR3 in DNA: TGTGCCAGCAGTCCCCGGGGGGTGGACACCATATATTTT.